These 21 T cell receptor beta chains were all obtained from the same sample, sequenced in a study of molecular identifiers for immune sequencing clone quantification. TCRdb processed the PCR reads anew with MiXCR; each CDR3 protein has one entry. This table has 350,000 or so distinct CDR3 sequences, about 21% appearing once. Source material: naive CD8+ T cells from blood, with Jurkat cell RNA spiked in. Specified subset: FACS-sorted CD8+CD4-CCR7+CD45RA+ naive T cells. The receptors shown here come from a human donor in good health. Some libraries in this study had Jurkat cell RNA spiked in.

V and J are TRBV27 and TRBJ2-7; 12 bases align to TRBD2. The germline CDR1 and CDR2 sequences are MNHEY and SMNVEV (reference sequence). The CDR3 spans 16 residues. The ends lost 3 bases at V and 5 bases at J; junction bases unmatched: 8. The CDR3 protein is CASSLGLAGGPDEQYF. In DNA, the CDR3 is TGTGCCAGCAGTTTGGGCCTAGCGGGAGGGCCTGACGAGCAGTACTTC.

A few counts support this clonotype. The genes are TRBV13 and TRBJ2-1; tentative D call: TRBD2 (6 bases). There are 17 residues in the CDR3. The germline V and J ends were trimmed by 8 bases and 5 bases, with 25 bases remaining between them. CDR1 and CDR2 (germline): PRHDT, FYEKMQ (reference sequence). The CDR3 loop is CASSPHYGSPRDNEQFF. CDR3 bases: TGTGCCAGCTCACCTCATTACGGGAGCCCCCGGGACAATGAGCAGTTCTTC.

With respect to this clonotype: Just one base apart from a much larger clone, this may be a read error. V and J are TRBV4-3 and TRBJ2-7; 8 positions match TRBD1. Germline V gives CDR1 LGHNA, CDR2 YSLEER. CDR3 length equals 15 residues. Unmatched junction bases numbered 5, after V lost 1 base and J lost 3 bases. The CDR3 sequence is CASSQGSDRVYEQYF. CDR3 sequence (DNA): TGCGCCAGCAGCCAAGGTTCGGACAGGGTCTACGAGCAGTACTTC.

The table lists this clonotype with many counts. The V gene is TRBV6-2 or TRBV6-3, the J gene TRBJ1-1, with D possibly TRBD1 on 6 matching bases. Trimming stripped 2 bases from V and 5 bases from J, with 9 bases between. Germline CDR1 reads MNHEY; CDR2 reads SVGEGT. This CDR3 is built from 13 residues. The CDR3 reads CASSYLGATEAFF. The CDR3, as DNA: TGTGCCAGCAGTTACCTGGGGGCGACTGAAGCTTTCTTT.

A few counts support this clonotype. The chain joins TRBV5-4 to TRBJ2-1; a weak D match, TRBD2 (5 bases). Looked up from germline, CDR1 is SGHNT and CDR2 is YYREEE (reference sequence). The CDR3 loop spans 15 amino acids. The V gene lost 0 bases and the J gene lost 3 bases, with 10 bases spanning the gap. The CDR3 DNA sequence: TGTGCCAGCAGCTTGGTACTTGGGAGCTACAATGAGCAGTTCTTC. It encodes CASSLVLGSYNEQFF. The full variable domain, with the rest looked up from reference TRBV5-4 and TRBJ2-1, is ETGVTQSPTHLIKTRGQQVTLRCSSQSGHNTVSWYQQALGQGPQFIFQYYREEENGRGNFPPRFSGLQFPNYSSELNVNALELDDSALYLCASSLVLGSYNEQFFGPGTRLTVL.

The gene calls are TRBV19 and TRBJ1-5; D unresolved. This CDR3 is 15 amino acids long. The V and J ends lost 3 bases and 4 bases respectively, with 13 bases between them. From germline, CDR1 is LNHDA and CDR2 SQIVND (reference sequence). The CDR3 sequence is CASSIWPAQNQPQHF. DNA for the CDR3: TGTGCCAGTAGTATCTGGCCAGCTCAGAATCAGCCCCAGCATTTT.

As concerns this clonotype: Just one base apart from a much larger clone, this may be a read error. The genes are TRBV19 and TRBJ2-3; a possible D gene is TRBD1 (5 bases). Between the trimmed V and J ends, which lost 3 bases and 6 bases, there was a span of 16 bases. The CDR3 length is 15 residues. Per germline, CDR1 LNHDA and CDR2 SQIVND (reference sequence). CDR3: CASSMVPGNMDTQYF. DNA of the CDR3: TGTGCCAGTAGTATGGTACCAGGGAACATGGATACGCAGTATTTT. Supplemented by reference TRBV19 and TRBJ2-3, the full variable domain reads DGGITQSPKYLFRKEGQNVTLSCEQNLNHDAMYWYRQDPGQGLRLIYYSQIVNDFQKGDIAEGYSVSREKKESFPLTVTSAQKNPTAFYLCASSMVPGNMDTQYFGPGTRLTVL.

This clonotype was counted only a few times. The rearrangement links TRBV6-6 to TRBJ1-1; unclear D gene. Trimming stripped 6 bases from V and 1 base from J, with 18 bases between. This CDR3 has 16 amino acids. CDR1 is MNHNY, CDR2 SVGAGI, per germline (reference sequence). DNA of the CDR3: TGTGCCAGCAGGACGGATGACTGGATCCAGAACACTGAAGCTTTCTTT. It yields the protein CASRTDDWIQNTEAFF.

Remarks on this clonotype: It may be a read error: a sequence one base away is much more abundant. The chain joins TRBV6-2 or TRBV6-3 to TRBJ1-1; maybe TRBD1 (6 bases). CDR1 MNHEY and CDR2 SVGEGT come from the germline V gene. There are 12 residues in the CDR3. V dropped 8 bases and J dropped 2 bases, with 9 bases sitting between them. In nucleotides, the CDR3 is TGTGCCAGCTACAGGGCCAACACTGAAGCTTTCTTT. Translated, it gives CASYRANTEAFF.

A remark on this clonotype: Possible read error: a much larger clone is one base away. The rearrangement uses TRBV6-5 and TRBJ2-7; D may be TRBD2 (6 bases). The CDR3 runs to 14 residues. In germline, CDR1 is MNHEY, CDR2 SVGAGI. The CDR3 nucleotides read TGTGCCAGCAGTTACTCTGGGACTTCCTACGAGCAGTGCTTC. As protein: CASSYSGTSYEQCF.

At least ten counts were recorded for this clonotype. The rearrangement links TRBV9 to TRBJ2-4; 7 bases align to TRBD2. The CDR3 has 15 residues. CDR1 and CDR2 (germline): SGDLS, YYNGEE. Unmatched junction bases numbered 11, after V lost 4 bases and J lost 7 bases. The CDR3 DNA is TGTGCCAGCAGCAAAGAGGGACTATCAGGGAACATTCAGTACTTC. Protein sequence: CASSKEGLSGNIQYF.

Many counts were recorded for this clonotype. V is TRBV4-3 and J is TRBJ2-2; D ambiguous. The CDR3 extends over 13 amino acids. Germline V gene data show CDR1 as LGHNA and CDR2 as YSLEER. The V and J ends lost 6 bases and 6 bases respectively, with 11 bases between them. The CDR3 loop reads CASSRWMAGELFF. As DNA, the CDR3 is TGCGCCAGCAGTAGGTGGATGGCCGGGGAGCTGTTTTTT.

The sample holds one count of this clonotype. Just one base apart from a much larger clone, this may be a read error. V is TRBV2 and J is TRBJ2-5; D gene uncertain. The CDR3 has 13 amino acids. Germline V gene sequence: CDR1 SNHLY, CDR2 FYNNEI. The CDR3 nucleotides are TGTGCCAGCAGTGATCCAGAACAAGAGACCCAGTGCTTC. This translates into CASSDPEQETQCF.

Comments on this clonotype: Just one base apart from a much larger clone, this may be a read error. The genes are TRBV9 and TRBJ2-3, with a tentative D call TRBD2 (6 bases). Trimming shortened V by 7 bases and J by 1 base, and 19 bases separated the two germline ends. The V gene's germline CDR1 is SGDLS and CDR2 YYNGEE. The CDR3 length is 16 residues. The CDR3 DNA follows: TGTGCCAGCGGCCCCGAGGACCCGGGAGGCACAGATACGCAGTATTTT. Translating it yields CASGPEDPGGTDTQYF.

This clonotype was recorded a few times. The V and J genes are TRBV7-9 and TRBJ2-3; 9 nucleotides line up with TRBD1. CDR3 length: 16 residues. The trim removed 6 bases at V and 2 bases at J, leaving 9 bases unmatched. Germline CDR1 SEHNR, CDR2 FQNEAQ (reference sequence). This CDR3 is CASRPPGQGNTDTQYF. As DNA, the CDR3 is TGTGCCAGCAGACCTCCAGGACAGGGGAACACAGATACGCAGTATTTT.

This chain links TRBV7-9 with TRBJ2-5, with 13 bases identical to TRBD2. V trimming: 5 bases; J trimming: 5 bases; junction bases outside the gene matches: 14. Germline CDR1 reads SEHNR; CDR2 reads FQNEAQ (reference sequence). The CDR3 has 18 amino acids. Written as DNA, the CDR3 is TGTGCCAGCAGCGGCAGGTTTACTAGCGGGGGGGCGTTGGAGACCCAGTACTTC. Protein product: CASSGRFTSGGALETQYF.

This clonotype was recorded at least ten times. The V gene is TRBV2, the J gene TRBJ1-5; D unclear. The CDR3 runs 13 residues. CDR1 SNHLY and CDR2 FYNNEI come from the germline V gene. Trimming removed 5 bases from V and 7 bases from J, with 12 bases in between. The CDR3 bases are TGTGCCAGCAGTTATAAAGAGGGCCAGCCCCAGCATTTT. It is translated as CASSYKEGQPQHF.

The chain combines TRBV20-1 with TRBJ2-7, with 13 nucleotides matching TRBD2. CDR3 length: 19 residues. The V gene's germline CDR1 is DFQATT and CDR2 SNEGSKA (reference sequence). With V trimmed by 0 bases and J by 1 base, 12 bases remained unmatched. Here the CDR3 reads CSAREDTSGGAFMSYEQYF. As DNA, the CDR3 is TGCAGTGCTAGAGAGGATACTAGCGGGGGGGCTTTTATGTCCTACGAGCAGTACTTC.

This clonotype came up a few times. The chain has TRBV12-5 and TRBJ2-7, with 7 positions matching TRBD1. The J segment lost 0 bases and the V segment lost 6 bases, leaving 11 bases of the junction unmatched. Germline values: CDR1 LGHNT, CDR2 FRNRAP. The length of the CDR3 is 16 residues. CDR3 sequence (DNA): TGTGCTAGTGGAGACACCGAGACAGGGAGCTCCTACGAGCAGTACTTC. It yields the protein CASGDTETGSSYEQYF.

This clonotype was observed many times. The chain uses TRBV29-1 and TRBJ2-5; D remains unclear. This CDR3 contains 15 residues. CDR1 and CDR2 from the germline V gene are SQVTM and ANQGSEA. The V end lost 1 base, the J end lost 1 base, and 13 bases lay between the germline ends. In DNA form, the CDR3 reads TGCAGCGTTGAAGGGGATGAGGAAAGCCAAGAGACCCAGTACTTC. Its translation is CSVEGDEESQETQYF.

This rearrangement joins TRBV7-9 to TRBJ2-7; 11 nucleotides align to TRBD2. This CDR3 is 19 amino acids long. V was clipped by 5 bases and J by 2 bases; unmatched bases: 17. CDR1 and CDR2 from the germline V gene are SEHNR and FQNEAQ (reference sequence). CDR3: CASSRGGLAGGSSAYEQYF. CDR3 nucleotides: TGTGCCAGCAGCCGAGGAGGGCTAGCGGGAGGATCGAGTGCCTACGAGCAGTACTTC.